A single sample gave rise to the 20 T cell receptor beta chains below, sequenced in a study of identical twins. TCRdb itself ran the 5' RACE reads through MiXCR, one entry per CDR3 protein. Of around 1.7 million distinct CDR3 sequences in the sample, roughly a third were seen once. The sequencing sample was made of cord blood. These receptors were taken from a newborn girl in good health.

This chain links TRBV2 with TRBJ2-5, with D possibly TRBD2 on 5 matching bases. The CDR3 runs to 11 residues. CDR1 and CDR2 (germline): SNHLY, FYNNEI. V shed 8 bases and J shed 4 bases, with 8 bases lying between them. Here the CDR3 reads CASAGGETQYF. CDR3 DNA: TGTGCCAGCGCGGGCGGAGAGACCCAGTACTTC. Based on the CDR3 plus reference TRBV2 and TRBJ2-5, the full variable domain is EPEVTQTPSHQVTQMGQEVILRCVPISNHLYFYWYRQILGQKVEFLVSFYNNEISEKSEIFDDQFSVERPDGSNFTLKIRSTKLEDSAMYFCASAGGETQYFGPGTRLLVL.

V is TRBV6-5 and J is TRBJ2-1; 11 bases align to TRBD1. This CDR3 contains 14 residues. Germline V gene lookup returns CDR1 MNHEY and CDR2 SVGAGI. Unmatched junction bases numbered 5, after V lost 6 bases and J lost 7 bases. In DNA form, the CDR3 reads TGTGCCAGCAGACCGGACAGGGGGCGGAATGAGCAGTTCTTC. This gives the protein CASRPDRGRNEQFF.

This clonotype showed up just a few times. The rearrangement joins TRBV29-1 to TRBJ2-7; D might be TRBD1 (5 bases). The germline V gene has CDR1 SQVTM and CDR2 ANQGSEA. Trimming removed 4 bases at V and 3 bases at J, with 13 bases between. The CDR3 consists of 13 residues. The CDR3: CSVGVQGLYEQYF. CDR3 in DNA: TGCAGCGTTGGAGTCCAGGGCCTCTACGAGCAGTACTTC.

With respect to this clonotype: Possible read error: a much larger clone is one base away. This sequence joins TRBV29-1 and TRBJ2-5; TRBD2 agrees at 11 bases. Near its end, the DNA agrees better with TRBJ2-7, so the J call may be wrong. Germline assignment: CDR1 SQVTM and CDR2 ANQGSEA. This CDR3 comprises 13 residues. In DNA, the CDR3 is TGCAGCGTTGAGACTAGCGGGATGAGCGAGCAGTACTTC. Translated: CSVETSGMSEQYF.

This clonotype occurred a few times. The chain combines TRBV6-1 with TRBJ2-2; 15 nucleotides align to TRBD2. With V trimmed by 5 bases and J by 5 bases, 6 bases remained unmatched. This CDR3 is built from 17 residues. Germline CDR1 MNHNS, CDR2 SASEGT. This chain's CDR3 is CASSPLGLAGGTGELFF. CDR3 bases: TGTGCCAGCAGTCCCCTAGGACTAGCGGGAGGGACCGGGGAGCTGTTTTTT.

This clonotype was seen repeatedly, ten times or more. The chain recombines TRBV7-6 with TRBJ2-4, with unresolved D. Trimming left V 5 bases short and J 0 bases short, with 8 bases between. Germline CDR1 and CDR2: SGHVS and FNYEAQ. The CDR3 consists of 14 residues. CDR3 in DNA: TGTGCCAGCAGCCCCTTACTAGCCAAAAACATTCAGTACTTC. The encoded protein is CASSPLLAKNIQYF.

This clonotype was seen a few times. Mismatch with germline at one junction end may stem from a read error. This sequence joins TRBV15 and TRBJ1-2, with D unclear. This CDR3 region has 14 residues. Germline CDR1 is LNHNV and CDR2 is YYDKDF (reference sequence). The CDR3 nucleotides read TGTGCCACCGGCAGAGAGTCGGAGTTAAGAGGCTACACCTTC. Its translation: CATGRESELRGYTF.

The chain combines TRBV6-6 with TRBJ2-7; TRBD2 might be the D (6 bases). The CDR3 has 17 amino acids. Germline loops: CDR1 MNHNY, CDR2 SVGAGI (reference sequence). Trimming removed 0 bases at V and 2 bases at J, with 17 bases between. CDR3 region: CASSYSPLVAVTYEQYF. CDR3 nucleotides: TGTGCCAGCAGTTACTCGCCTTTGGTAGCGGTTACCTACGAGCAGTACTTC.

This clonotype was picked up a small number of times. J is TRBJ2-3 and V is TRBV28; D possibly corresponds to TRBD2 (5 bases). Trimming pared 4 bases from V and 0 bases from J, leaving 14 bases between. Germline-derived CDR1 and CDR2 are MDHEN and SYDVKM. The CDR3 totals 16 residues. The CDR3 DNA is TGTGCCAGCAGTTCCCCCCGCGGGTCGAGCACAGATACGCAGTATTTT. The encoded protein is CASSSPRGSSTDTQYF.

Concerning this clonotype itself: Germline is not matched at one junction end, which may reflect a read error. This chain uses TRBV24-1 with TRBJ2-1, with 7 bases lining up with TRBD2. Per germline, CDR1 KGHDR and CDR2 SFDVKD. The CDR3 is 16 residues long. The CDR3 loop reads CATSDSIAGQYNEHFF. The CDR3 DNA reads as TGTGCCACCAGTGATTCCATAGCGGGCCAGTACAATGAGCACTTCTTC.

The sample holds many counts of this clonotype. CDR3 sequence (DNA): TGTGCCAGCAGTCGACTAGCGGGAGGCGAGCAGTACTTC. Amino acid sequence: CASSRLAGGEQYF. J is TRBJ2-7 and V is TRBV7-2; 13 bases match TRBD2. Germline V gene sequence: CDR1 SGHTA, CDR2 FQGNSA. The CDR3 loop spans 13 amino acids. J lost 6 bases, V lost 6 bases, and 2 bases had no gene match.

The rearrangement joins TRBV3-1 to TRBJ2-3; D tentatively reads TRBD1 or TRBD2 (5 bases each). The CDR3 extends over 16 amino acids. The V and J ends lost 0 bases and 0 bases respectively, with 10 bases between them. Germline CDR1 and CDR2: LGHDT and YNNKEL (reference sequence). The CDR3 sequence: CASSQDGGRSTDTQYF. CDR3 coding DNA: TGTGCCAGCAGCCAAGATGGGGGACGGAGCACAGATACGCAGTATTTT.

This chain links TRBV12-3 or TRBV12-4 with TRBJ2-3; 9 nucleotides align to TRBD2. This CDR3 region has 15 residues. With 3 bases clipped from V and 8 bases from J, the junction kept 9 bases outside the gene matches. The CDR3 DNA reads TGTGCCAGCAGTTTCGCGGGAGGGAGAGGAGGTACGCAGTATTTT. This encodes CASSFAGGRGGTQYF.

This clonotype was recorded only once. The rearrangement links TRBV10-3 to TRBJ2-1; D tentatively fits TRBD1 or TRBD2 (5 bases each). Germline V CDR1 and CDR2: ENHRY, SYGVKD. The CDR3 is 12 residues long. With 11 bases removed from V and 6 bases from J, the gap between germline ends came to 14 bases. The CDR3 region is CAATGRFNEQFF. In DNA, the CDR3 is TGTGCCGCCACGGGACGGTTCAATGAGCAGTTCTTC.

This clonotype showed up just once. The rearrangement joins TRBV29-1 to TRBJ2-3; D unclear. The V end lost 6 bases, the J end lost 2 bases, and 6 bases lay between the germline ends. Germline CDR1 reads SQVTM; CDR2 reads ANQGSEA. The CDR3 length is 11 residues. CDR3 in DNA: TGCAGCGTGACGGACACAGATACGCAGTATTTT. As protein: CSVTDTDTQYF.

This rearrangement joins TRBV20-1 to TRBJ2-1; D remains ambiguous. CDR1 and CDR2 (germline): DFQATT, SNEGSKA (reference sequence). The CDR3 has 14 residues. Trimming removed 0 bases at V and 10 bases at J, with 16 bases between. CDR3 sequence reads: CSARDRGASYEQFF. In DNA, the CDR3 is TGCAGTGCTAGAGATCGAGGCGCCTCCTACGAGCAGTTCTTC.

This chain links TRBV6-6 with TRBJ2-7, with 9 positions matching TRBD1. V trimming: 5 bases; J trimming: 2 bases; junction bases outside the gene matches: 4. CDR1 and CDR2 from the germline V gene are MNHNY and SVGAGI (reference sequence). This CDR3 region has 14 residues. CDR3 sequence reads: CASSDRQGAYEQYF. DNA of the CDR3: TGTGCCAGCAGTGATAGACAGGGGGCCTACGAGCAGTACTTC.

This clonotype has more than one count but fewer than ten. The CDR3 reads CSARRDGYTF. DNA of the CDR3: TGCAGTGCTAGGAGGGATGGCTACACCTTC. The chain carries TRBV20-1 and TRBJ1-2; D is uncertain. With 3 bases removed from V and 6 bases from J, the gap between germline ends came to 5 bases. The CDR3 spans 10 residues. Germline assignment: CDR1 DFQATT and CDR2 SNEGSKA (reference sequence).

The J gene is TRBJ2-3, the V gene TRBV20-1, with TRBD1 as a possible D gene (6 bases). Between the trimmed V and J ends, which lost 2 bases and 4 bases, there was a span of 16 bases. The CDR3 spans 15 residues. Germline V lookup: CDR1 DFQATT, CDR2 SNEGSKA (reference sequence). The CDR3 loop is CSARRNRVRADTQYF. The CDR3 DNA reads as TGCAGTGCTAGACGGAACAGGGTGCGGGCAGATACGCAGTATTTT.

V usage is TRBV28 and J usage is TRBJ2-2; 11 positions match TRBD1. This CDR3 has 16 amino acids. Germline CDR1 MDHEN, CDR2 SYDVKM. With V trimmed by 1 base and J by 4 bases, 2 bases remained unmatched. The CDR3 sequence is CASSLSGTGGTGELFF. For the CDR3, the DNA is TGTGCCAGCAGTTTATCGGGGACAGGGGGCACCGGGGAGCTGTTTTTT.